This TCR beta chain stems from a study of blood T cells in healthy people across ages. Sample donors were healthy Caucasian individuals that came from Russia, aged 6 to 90. The sample, roughly 9.1 milliliters of peripheral blood, was drawn from each donor. Isolating PBMCs gave at least 6 million of these cells per sample. A second PCR, run for about 6 to 12 cycles, used a sample-barcoded 5' primer plus a J-beta primer mix. TCRdb re-analysed the 5' RACE reads in MiXCR, keeping a single row per CDR3 protein. The profile shows around 800,000 distinct CDR3 sequences, 20% to 30% of them singletons. This CDR3 region has 14 residues. V was clipped by 5 bases and J by 7 bases, with 17 bases between them. The V gene's germline CDR1 is MNHEY and CDR2 SMNVEV (reference sequence). This same sample was also taken into another study, of T cells of mothers and their children. That paper notes: Each 15 ul cDNA reaction used 1.5 ug RNA; all RNA was used.

The chain carries TRBV27 and TRBJ1-2; the D is unclear. The sequencing input was blood. The sequence was obtained from a boy younger than 18 in good health. The CDR3 DNA reads as TGTGCCAGCAGTGCCGCCGTGGGGTTCGGTGGCTACACCTTC. It specifies CASSAAVGFGGYTF.